A single sample is the source of the 17 T cell receptor beta chains below, sequenced in a study of blood T cell repertoires in COVID-19. Repertoires were generated with immunoSEQ multiplex PCR, while TCRdb's copy carries only in-frame clones and drops some. The sample includes 450,000 or so clones, 70% to 90% of them seen just once. The sample was peripheral blood. These receptors were obtained from a woman aged 40 to 55 with COVID-19, enrolled during active disease.

This chain joins TRBV28 and TRBJ1-5; D might be TRBD1 (5 bases). The CDR3 loop spans 12 amino acids. The germline gives CDR1 MDHEN, CDR2 SYDVKM. With 8 bases removed from V and 7 bases from J, the gap between germline ends came to 12 bases. CDR3 in amino acids: CASGRGNQPQHF. For the CDR3, the DNA is TGTGCCAGCGGAAGGGGTAACCAGCCCCAGCATTTT.

The gene calls are TRBV28 and TRBJ2-7; a weak D match, TRBD2 (5 bases). Germline loops: CDR1 MDHEN, CDR2 SYDVKM. The CDR3 contains 18 residues. The V and J ends lost 3 bases and 2 bases respectively, with 23 bases between them. CDR3 nucleotide sequence: TGTGCCAGCAGTTTTTCTGTCATATTGGCTAGCAAAACCTACGAGCAGTACTTC. Translation gives CASSFSVILASKTYEQYF. Complete variable domain (other parts from reference TRBV28 and TRBJ2-7): DVKVTQSSRYLVKRTGEKVFLECVQDMDHENMFWYRQDPGLGLRLIYFSYDVKMKEKGDIPEGYSVSREKKERFSLILESASTNQTSMYLCASSFSVILASKTYEQYFGPGTRLTVT.

This chain connects TRBV29-1 to TRBJ1-2; 7 bases are a match to TRBD1. V was clipped by 3 bases and J by 5 bases; unmatched bases: 9. CDR1 is SQVTM, CDR2 ANQGSEA, per germline. This CDR3 is 14 amino acids long. The CDR3 sequence is CSVEDTDRRYGYTF. As DNA, the CDR3 is TGCAGCGTTGAGGACACGGACAGGCGATATGGCTACACCTTC.

The chain recombines TRBV7-9 with TRBJ2-4; D gene uncertain. V was shortened by 2 bases and J by 2 bases, with 7 bases between the two germline ends. The germline CDR1 and CDR2 sequences are SEHNR and FQNEAQ (reference sequence). The CDR3 has 14 amino acids. CDR3: CASSLTGPKNIQYF. DNA of the CDR3: TGTGCCAGCAGCTTAACGGGTCCCAAAAACATTCAGTACTTC.

The rearrangement joins TRBV5-1 to TRBJ2-1; 7 positions match TRBD2. The germline gives CDR1 SGHRS, CDR2 YFSETQ. The trim removed 2 bases at V and 4 bases at J, leaving 9 bases unmatched. This CDR3 spans 16 amino acids. This CDR3 is CASSFFSAGDYNEQFF. The CDR3 nucleotides read TGCGCCAGCAGCTTTTTTTCGGCGGGGGATTACAATGAGCAGTTCTTC.

The chain is built from TRBV7-8 and TRBJ1-6, with unresolved D. Germline CDR1 SGHVS, CDR2 FQNEAQ. The CDR3 has 13 residues. Trimming took 1 base from V and 10 from J, leaving 8 bases between them. CDR3 DNA sequence: TGTGCCAGCAGCTTAGTCTCCCGGTCACCCCTCCACTTT. It yields the protein CASSLVSRSPLHF.

The chain carries TRBV5-4 and TRBJ1-1; 10 bases are a match to TRBD1. CDR1 SGHNT and CDR2 YYREEE come from the germline V gene (reference sequence). V lost 5 bases to trimming and J lost 7 bases; unmatched junction nucleotides: 8. CDR3 size: 14 residues. The CDR3 loop is CASRSGTGEDEAFF. The CDR3 DNA sequence: TGTGCCAGCAGATCCGGGACAGGGGAAGATGAAGCTTTCTTT.

Comment on this clone: This specimen includes other DNA sequences encoding the same CDR3. The chain employs TRBV6-6 and TRBJ1-1, with a weak D call TRBD1 (5 bases). The germline CDR1 and CDR2 sequences are MNHNY and SVGAGI (reference sequence). V was cut by 4 bases and J by 0 bases, with 6 bases left in between. The CDR3 is 13 amino acids. Written as DNA, the CDR3 is TGTGCCAGCAGTTTGACAGTGAACACTGAAGCTTTCTTT. The encoded protein is CASSLTVNTEAFF.

The gene calls are TRBV2 and TRBJ1-5; D gene ambiguous. The V end lost 1 base, the J end lost 0 bases, and 10 bases lay between the germline ends. Germline lookup yields CDR1 SNHLY and CDR2 FYNNEI. This CDR3 is built from 16 residues. CDR3 sequence reads: CASSEEVGHSNQPQHF. As DNA, the CDR3 is TGTGCCAGCAGTGAAGAAGTGGGCCATAGCAATCAGCCCCAGCATTTT.

The genes are TRBV3-1 (or the pseudogene TRBV3-2) and TRBJ1-1; no firm D call. Germline values: CDR1 LGHDT, CDR2 YNNKEL (reference sequence). V lost 8 bases, J lost 1 base, and 14 bases lay in between. CDR3 length: 14 amino acids. The CDR3 DNA follows: TGTGCCAGCCATCAGCGGGGTCCGAACACTGAAGCTTTCTTT. Protein sequence: CASHQRGPNTEAFF.

This clone appeared once. The CDR3 loop is CASSLDMRTGNSPLHF. In nucleotides, the CDR3 is TGCGCCAGCAGCCTCGACATGAGGACAGGGAATTCACCCCTCCACTTT. V gene TRBV5-1 combines with J gene TRBJ1-6; 8 nucleotides align to TRBD1. With V trimmed by 4 bases and J by 7 bases, 10 bases remained unmatched. Germline CDR1 reads SGHRS; CDR2 reads YFSETQ. This CDR3 has 16 residues.

The rearrangement links TRBV3-1 (or the pseudogene TRBV3-2) to TRBJ2-2, with 7 bases that match TRBD1. J was trimmed by 7 bases and V by 2 bases; bases with no gene match: 1. This CDR3 is 13 amino acids long. CDR1 is LGHDT and CDR2 is YNNKEL in the germline V gene (reference sequence). As DNA, the CDR3 is TGTGCCAGCAGCCAACAGGGGGACGGGGAGCTGTTTTTT. Translation: CASSQQGDGELFF.

The gene calls are TRBV9 and TRBJ1-4, with D possibly TRBD1 on 5 matching bases. V dropped 4 bases and J dropped 7 bases, with 11 bases sitting between them. The CDR3 consists of 13 residues. Germline V lookup: CDR1 SGDLS, CDR2 YYNGEE. The CDR3 coding sequence is TGTGCCAGCAGCACTACAGGTTCTGAAAAACTGTTTTTT. As protein: CASSTTGSEKLFF.

This chain joins TRBV19 and TRBJ1-3; D not certain. The CDR3 runs to 15 residues. The germline V gene has CDR1 LNHDA and CDR2 SQIVND (reference sequence). Trimming stripped 3 bases from V and 2 bases from J, with 11 bases between. The CDR3 loop is CASSIPAGTGNTIYF. The CDR3 nucleotides are TGTGCCAGTAGTATTCCTGCAGGCACTGGAAACACCATATATTTT.

The chain carries TRBV9 and TRBJ2-3; 8 nucleotides agree with TRBD1. This CDR3 region has 14 residues. V lost 4 bases, J lost 5 bases, and 6 bases stayed unmatched. The V gene's germline CDR1 is SGDLS and CDR2 YYNGEE. CDR3 loop: CASSRGQGKDTQYF. The CDR3 DNA is TGTGCCAGCAGCAGAGGACAGGGAAAAGATACGCAGTATTTT.

The chain uses TRBV6-6 and TRBJ1-2, with D uncertain. Germline V gene sequence: CDR1 MNHNY, CDR2 SVGAGI (reference sequence). CDR3 length: 16 residues. V was clipped by 0 bases and J by 0 bases, with 11 bases between them. CDR3 DNA: TGTGCCAGCAGTTACTCGGAGGTTCCTGCTAACTATGGCTACACCTTC. This translates into CASSYSEVPANYGYTF.

The J gene is TRBJ2-1, the V gene TRBV7-2; 7 positions agree with TRBD1. Looked up from germline, CDR1 is SGHTA and CDR2 is FQGNSA. V trimming: 4 bases; J trimming: 2 bases; junction bases outside the gene matches: 8. The CDR3 totals 16 residues. The CDR3 here is CASSSRGGDTYNEQFF. In DNA, the CDR3 is TGTGCCAGCAGCTCTCGAGGGGGCGACACCTACAATGAGCAGTTCTTC.